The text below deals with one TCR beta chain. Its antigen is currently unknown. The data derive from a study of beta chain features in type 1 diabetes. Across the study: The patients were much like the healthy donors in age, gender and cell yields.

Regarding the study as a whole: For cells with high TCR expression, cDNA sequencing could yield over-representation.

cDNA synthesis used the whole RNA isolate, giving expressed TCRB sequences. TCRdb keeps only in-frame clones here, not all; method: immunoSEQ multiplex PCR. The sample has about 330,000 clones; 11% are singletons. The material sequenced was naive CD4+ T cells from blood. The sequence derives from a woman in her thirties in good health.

In nucleotides, the CDR3 is TGTGCCAGCAGCCCTAGGGGGGGACAGGGAAACCAAGAGACCCAGTACTTC. Encoded protein: CASSPRGGQGNQETQYF. The V and J genes are TRBV11-2 and TRBJ2-5, with TRBD1 identical over 9 bases. The CDR3 contains 17 residues. Trimming cost V 5 bases and J 0 bases; bases outside gene matches: 10. Germline V CDR1 and CDR2: SGHAT, FQNNGV. The full variable domain, in which reference TRBV11-2 and TRBJ2-5 provide the parts outside the CDR3, is EAGVAQSPRYKIIEKRQSVAFWCNPISGHATLYWYQQILGQGPKLLIQFQNNGVVDDSQLPKDRFSAERLKGVDSTLKIQPAKLEDSAVYLCASSPRGGQGNQETQYFGPGTRLLVL.